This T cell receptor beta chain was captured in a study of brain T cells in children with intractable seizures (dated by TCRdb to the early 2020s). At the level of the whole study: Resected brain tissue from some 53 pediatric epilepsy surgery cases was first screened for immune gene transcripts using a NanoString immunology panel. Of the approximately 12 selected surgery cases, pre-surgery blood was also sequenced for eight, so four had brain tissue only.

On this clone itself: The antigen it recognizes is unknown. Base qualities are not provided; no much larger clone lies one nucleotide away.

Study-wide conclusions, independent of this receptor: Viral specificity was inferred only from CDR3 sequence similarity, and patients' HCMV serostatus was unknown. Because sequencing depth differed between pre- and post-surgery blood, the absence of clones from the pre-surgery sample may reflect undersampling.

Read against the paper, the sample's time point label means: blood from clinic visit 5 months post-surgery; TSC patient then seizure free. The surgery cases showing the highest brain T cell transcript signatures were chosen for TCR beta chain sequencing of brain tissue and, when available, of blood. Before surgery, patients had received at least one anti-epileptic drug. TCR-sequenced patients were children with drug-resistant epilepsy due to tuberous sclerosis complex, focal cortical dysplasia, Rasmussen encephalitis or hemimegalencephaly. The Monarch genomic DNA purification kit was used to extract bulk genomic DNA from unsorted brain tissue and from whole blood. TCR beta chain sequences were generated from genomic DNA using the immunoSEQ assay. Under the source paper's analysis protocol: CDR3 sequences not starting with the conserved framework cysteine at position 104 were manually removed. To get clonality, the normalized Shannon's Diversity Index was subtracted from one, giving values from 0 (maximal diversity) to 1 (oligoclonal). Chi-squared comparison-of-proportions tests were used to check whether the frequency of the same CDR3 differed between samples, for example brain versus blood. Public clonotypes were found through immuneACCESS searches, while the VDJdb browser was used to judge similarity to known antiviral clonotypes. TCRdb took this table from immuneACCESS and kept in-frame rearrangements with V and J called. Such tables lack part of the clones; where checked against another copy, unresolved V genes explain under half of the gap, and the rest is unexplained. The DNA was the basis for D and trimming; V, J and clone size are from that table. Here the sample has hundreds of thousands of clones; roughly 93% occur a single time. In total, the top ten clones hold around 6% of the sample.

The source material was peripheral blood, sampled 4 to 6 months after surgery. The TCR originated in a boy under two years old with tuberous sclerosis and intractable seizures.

The CDR3 reads as follows: CASSYLGATNEKLFF. The nucleotides read TGTGCCAGTTCATATTTGGGCGCAACTAATGAAAAACTGTTTTTT. This chain is built from TRBV19 and TRBJ1-4; no confident D gene assignment can be made. The germline V gene (reference sequence) supplies CDR1 LNHDA and CDR2 SQIVND. The trim is 8 bases for V and 0 bases for J, with a gap of 13 bases between the germline ends. The CDR3 runs 15 amino acids, cysteine and phenylalanine included. The retained sequence is limited to the CDR3, 45 bases, with the frame set at the first base.